The 10 T cell receptor beta chains below come from one sample, sequenced in a study of T-cell reconstitution after alpha-beta-depleted transplantation in children. TCRbeta library construction was performed incorporating unique molecular identifiers. One entry per CDR3 protein results from TCRdb running MiXCR on the PCR reads. The sample consists of a few hundred thousand distinct CDR3 sequences, under 15% of them appearing once. Sample: PBMCs from the stem cell graft donor, taken from the stem cell graft. The receptors originated from a human donor who donated a stem cell graft to a child with combined immunodeficiency.

The V gene is TRBV28, the J gene TRBJ2-1, with a tentative D call TRBD2 (5 bases). Looked up from germline, CDR1 is MDHEN and CDR2 is SYDVKM. The CDR3 extends over 14 amino acids. V was cut by 5 bases and J by 4 bases, with 12 bases left in between. DNA of the CDR3: TGTGCCAGCAGTCCCTCGGGGAGATACAATGAGCAGTTCTTC. It specifies CASSPSGRYNEQFF. Looking up the rest from reference TRBV28 and TRBJ2-1 gives the full variable domain: DVKVTQSSRYLVKRTGEKVFLECVQDMDHENMFWYRQDPGLGLRLIYFSYDVKMKEKGDIPEGYSVSREKKERFSLILESASTNQTSMYLCASSPSGRYNEQFFGPGTRLTVL.

At least ten counts were recorded for this clonotype. The chain carries TRBV6-2 or TRBV6-3 and TRBJ2-1, with TRBD2 identical over 8 bases. Germline V gene data show CDR1 as MNHEY and CDR2 as SVGEGT. The CDR3 consists of 15 residues. The V segment lost 2 bases and the J segment 8 bases; nucleotides outside the gene matches: 8. CDR3 region: CASSYPREGFDEQFF. In nucleotides, the CDR3 is TGTGCCAGCAGTTACCCACGGGAGGGTTTCGATGAGCAGTTCTTC.

The J gene is TRBJ2-3, the V gene TRBV24-1; 14 bases match TRBD2. The CDR3 is made up of 18 amino acids. V was clipped by 4 bases and J by 1 base; unmatched bases: 6. Germline CDR1 KGHDR, CDR2 SFDVKD. The CDR3 here is CATSEPGLAGGRTDTQYF. The DNA for the CDR3 is TGTGCCACCAGTGAACCCGGACTAGCGGGAGGACGCACAGATACGCAGTATTTT.

This clonotype was seen repeatedly, ten times or more. This chain links TRBV5-1 with TRBJ1-2; 8 bases align to TRBD1. This CDR3 spans 15 amino acids. Germline V lookup: CDR1 SGHRS, CDR2 YFSETQ. The J segment lost 4 bases and the V segment lost 1 base, leaving 6 bases of the junction unmatched. This chain's CDR3 is CASSLSTGEGYGYTF. CDR3 bases: TGCGCCAGCAGCTTGTCGACAGGGGAAGGCTATGGCTACACCTTC.

This clonotype was recorded at least ten times. The chain has TRBV29-1 and TRBJ2-3; D is perhaps TRBD2 (5 bases). The V gene lost 2 bases and the J gene lost 4 bases, with 10 bases spanning the gap. Germline lookup yields CDR1 SQVTM and CDR2 ANQGSEA. CDR3 length: 13 residues. DNA of the CDR3: TGCAGCGTTGAAAACGTGAGGGCAGATACGCAGTATTTT. Amino acids: CSVENVRADTQYF.

The V gene is TRBV6-2 or TRBV6-3, the J gene TRBJ2-7, with unresolved D. The CDR3 runs 12 residues. CDR1 and CDR2 (germline): MNHEY, SVGEGT. Trimming left V 6 bases short and J 4 bases short, with 10 bases between. CDR3: CASRSTAYEQYF. The CDR3 nucleotides read TGTGCCAGCAGGTCTACGGCTTACGAGCAGTACTTC.

This sequence joins TRBV5-1 and TRBJ1-1, with 7 nucleotides matching TRBD1. The V and J ends lost 2 bases and 1 base, in that order; junction bases with no gene match: 5. Germline V gives CDR1 SGHRS, CDR2 YFSETQ. This CDR3 contains 15 residues. The CDR3 DNA reads as TGCGCCAGCAGCTTTTCCCCAGGGGGGAACACTGAAGCTTTCTTT. This encodes CASSFSPGGNTEAFF.

Only a few counts were recorded for this clonotype. The V call is TRBV12-3 or TRBV12-4, the J call TRBJ1-5; D not certain. The ends were cut back, 0 bases at V and 6 bases at J, with 12 bases in the middle. CDR3 size: 15 residues. The CDR3 loop reads CASSLAEGSRQPQHF. DNA of the CDR3: TGTGCCAGCAGTTTAGCGGAGGGAAGTCGTCAGCCCCAGCATTTT.

This clonotype came up many times. The V call is TRBV6-5, the J call TRBJ2-2; D possibly corresponds to TRBD2 (6 bases). The germline V and J ends were trimmed by 8 bases and 6 bases, with 10 bases remaining between them. Germline values: CDR1 MNHEY, CDR2 SVGAGI. The CDR3 totals 12 residues. The CDR3 DNA sequence: TGTGCCAGCGGGGCTAGCGCCGGGGAGCTGTTTTTT. Translated, it gives CASGASAGELFF.

This clonotype was counted ten times or more. The J gene is TRBJ1-1, the V gene TRBV30; D is unresolved. The CDR3 totals 12 residues. Deletions cut 3 bases from V and 1 base from J, with 6 bases between. Per the germline V gene, CDR1 is GTSNPN and CDR2 is SVGIG (reference sequence). The CDR3 nucleotides read TGTGCCTGGAGCCCTGGGAACACTGAAGCTTTCTTT. This codes for CAWSPGNTEAFF. The whole variable domain, remainder taken from reference TRBV30 and TRBJ1-1, is SQTIHQWPATLVQPVGSPLSLECTVEGTSNPNLYWYRQAAGRGLQLLFYSVGIGQISSEVPQNLSASRPQDRQFILSSKKLLLSDSGFYLCAWSPGNTEAFFGQGTRLTVV.